Below, one T cell receptor beta chain is given with its context. Its antigen is unknown. The data belong to a study of shared clonotypes between healthy human individuals. About the study: The study enrolled a couple of women and a few men aged 18 to 49. Overall study findings and caveats: Clonotypes shared by all four sorted-subset donors had higher generation probabilities than non-shared clonotypes. Limited genetic and exposure-history diversity came from having few donors.

Only in-frame clones appear in the TCRdb table, and some are missing; sequencing was by immunoSEQ multiplex PCR. Of some 580,000 clones listed, approximately 97% were seen once; the top ten hold 0.045% to 0.07%. V dropped 8 bases and J dropped 4 bases, with 13 bases sitting between them. Germline values: CDR1 SGHNT, CDR2 YYREEE (reference sequence). CDR3 length: 13 amino acids. The sequence derives from a woman under 40 in good health. The rearrangement uses TRBV5-4 and TRBJ2-1; D perhaps matches TRBD2 (6 bases). Sequencing was done on a sample of naive CD4+ T cells sorted from blood. Noted subset: CD45RA+ positively selected. The CDR3 nucleotides read TGTGCCAGTGCACCGGGACTTTACAATGAGCAGTTCTTC. Its translation is CASAPGLYNEQFF.